This T cell receptor (beta chain) was recorded in a study of cytomegalovirus exposure and HLA in healthy donors. With 60 Vbeta and 13 Jbeta primers, the PCR was carried out. TCRdb's table, derived via immunoSEQ multiplex PCR, lists solely in-frame clones and lacks some. The sample consists of about 110,000 clones, approximately 80% of them appearing once. On this clone itself: Its antigen is still unknown.

Findings of the study overall: It was shown in a later analysis that HLA-associated TCR beta chains were more clonally expanded than other, equally common chains. Further analysis was carried out later, and it showed several of the most significant clusters appearing linked to common viral pathogens.

V lost 0 bases and J lost 0, with 11 bases in between. This CDR3 comprises 16 residues. Germline V gene lookup returns CDR1 SGDLS and CDR2 YYNGEE. This TCR was recovered from a man aged 25 to 45 in good health and CMV-seropositive. V is TRBV9 and J is TRBJ2-3; TRBD2 might be the D (6 bases). The material sequenced was PBMCs. The DNA for the CDR3 is TGTGCCAGCAGCGTAGTGGCGGGGACTAGCACAGATACGCAGTATTTT. Translation: CASSVVAGTSTDTQYF.